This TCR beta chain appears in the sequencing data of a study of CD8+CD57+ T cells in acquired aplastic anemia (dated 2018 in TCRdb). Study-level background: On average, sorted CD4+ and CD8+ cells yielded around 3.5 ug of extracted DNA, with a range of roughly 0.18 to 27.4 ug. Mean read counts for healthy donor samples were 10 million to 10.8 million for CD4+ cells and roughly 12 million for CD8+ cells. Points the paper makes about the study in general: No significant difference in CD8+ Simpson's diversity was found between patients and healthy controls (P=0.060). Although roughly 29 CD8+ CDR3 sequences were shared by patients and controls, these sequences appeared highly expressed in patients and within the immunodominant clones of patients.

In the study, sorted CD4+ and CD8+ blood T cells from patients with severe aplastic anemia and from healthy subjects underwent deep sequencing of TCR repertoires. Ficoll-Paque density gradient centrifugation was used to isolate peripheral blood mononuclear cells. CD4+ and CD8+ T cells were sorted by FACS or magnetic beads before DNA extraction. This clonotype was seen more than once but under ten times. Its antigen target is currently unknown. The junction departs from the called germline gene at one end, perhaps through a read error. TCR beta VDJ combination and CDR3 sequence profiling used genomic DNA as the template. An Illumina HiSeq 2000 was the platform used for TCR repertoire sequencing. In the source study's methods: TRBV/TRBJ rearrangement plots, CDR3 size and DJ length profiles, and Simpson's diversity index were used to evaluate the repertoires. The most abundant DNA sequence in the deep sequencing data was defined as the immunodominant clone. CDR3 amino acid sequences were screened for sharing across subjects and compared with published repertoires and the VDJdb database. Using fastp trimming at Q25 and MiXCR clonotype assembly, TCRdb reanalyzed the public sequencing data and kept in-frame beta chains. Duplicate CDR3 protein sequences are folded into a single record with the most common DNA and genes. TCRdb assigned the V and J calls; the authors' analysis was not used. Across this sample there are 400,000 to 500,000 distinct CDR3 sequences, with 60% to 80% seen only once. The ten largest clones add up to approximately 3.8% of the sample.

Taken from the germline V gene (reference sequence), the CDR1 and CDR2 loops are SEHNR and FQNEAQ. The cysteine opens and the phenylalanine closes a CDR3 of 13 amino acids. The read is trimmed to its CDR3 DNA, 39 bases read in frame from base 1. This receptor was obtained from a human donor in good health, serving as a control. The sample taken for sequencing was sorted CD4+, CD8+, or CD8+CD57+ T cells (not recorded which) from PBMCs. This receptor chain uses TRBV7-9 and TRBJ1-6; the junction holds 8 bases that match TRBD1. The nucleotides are TGCGCCAGCAGGACAGGGAGCCATTCACCCCTCCACTTT. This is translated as CASRTGSHSPLHF.